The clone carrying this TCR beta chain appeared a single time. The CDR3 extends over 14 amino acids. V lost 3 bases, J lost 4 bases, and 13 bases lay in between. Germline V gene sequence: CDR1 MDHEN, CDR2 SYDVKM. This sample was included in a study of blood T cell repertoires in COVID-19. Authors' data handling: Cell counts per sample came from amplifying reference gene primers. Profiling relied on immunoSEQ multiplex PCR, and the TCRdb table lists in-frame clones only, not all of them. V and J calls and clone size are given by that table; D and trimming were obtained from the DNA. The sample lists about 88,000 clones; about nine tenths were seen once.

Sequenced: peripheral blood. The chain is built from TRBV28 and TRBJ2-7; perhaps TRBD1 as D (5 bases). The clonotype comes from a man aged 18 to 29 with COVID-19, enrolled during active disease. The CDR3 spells CASSLDTKGYEQYF. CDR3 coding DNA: TGTGCCAGCAGTTTGGACACCAAAGGGTACGAGCAGTACTTC.